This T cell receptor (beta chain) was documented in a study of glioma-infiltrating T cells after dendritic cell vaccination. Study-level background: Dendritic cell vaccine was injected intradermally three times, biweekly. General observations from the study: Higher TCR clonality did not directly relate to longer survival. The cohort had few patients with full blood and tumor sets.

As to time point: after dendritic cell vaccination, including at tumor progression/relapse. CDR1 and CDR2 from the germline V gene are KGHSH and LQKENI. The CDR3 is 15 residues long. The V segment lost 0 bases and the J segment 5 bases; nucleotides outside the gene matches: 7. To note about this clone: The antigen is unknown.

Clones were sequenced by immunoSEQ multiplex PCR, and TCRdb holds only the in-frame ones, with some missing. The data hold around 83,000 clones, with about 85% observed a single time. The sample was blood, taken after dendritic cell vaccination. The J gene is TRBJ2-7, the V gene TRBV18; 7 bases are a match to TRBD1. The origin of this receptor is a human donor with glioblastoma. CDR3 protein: CASSPPEDRKNEQYF. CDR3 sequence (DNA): TGTGCCAGCTCACCACCGGAGGACAGGAAGAACGAGCAGTACTTC.